The T cell receptor (beta chain) described here comes from a study of OX40 agonist ivuxolimab in advanced cancers. Study summary: Patients enrolled in dose escalation were diagnosed with hepatocellular carcinoma, melanoma, renal cell or head and neck cancer.

Study-wide results and caveats: Determination of antigen specificity was not performed for the expanded peripheral T cells.

Produced via immunoSEQ multiplex PCR; TCRdb's table is partial and in-frame only. The sample has under 80,000 clones; about 89% are singletons. In regard to this clone: The antigen remains unidentified.

Germline lookup yields CDR1 SGHTA and CDR2 FQGNSA. J lost 6 bases, V lost 2 bases, and 9 bases had no gene match. The CDR3 consists of 15 residues. This chain links TRBV7-2 with TRBJ2-7; 8 bases agree with TRBD1. The TCR was taken from an adult with an advanced solid tumor such as melanoma, head and neck, liver or kidney cancer. Here the sequenced sample was CD4+ or CD8+ T cells sorted from blood, taken in a trial of the OX40 agonist ivuxolimab. Written as DNA, the CDR3 is TGTGCCAGCAGCTTATCGACGGGACAGGTCGCCGAGCAGTACTTC. Its translation: CASSLSTGQVAEQYF.